This T cell receptor beta chain originates from a study of blood T cell repertoires in COVID-19. Per the germline V gene, CDR1 is DFQATT and CDR2 is SNEGSKA (reference sequence). V was pared by 3 bases and J by 4 bases, with 12 bases between. The CDR3 consists of 13 residues. Assay used: immunoSEQ multiplex PCR; TCRdb lists only in-frame clones, some missing. The top ten clones hold about 3.2% of a sample with some 58,000 clones, 88% of them seen once. The specimen sequenced was peripheral blood. The origin of this receptor is a human donor in a cohort sampled during active COVID-19. The V gene is TRBV20-1, the J gene TRBJ1-2; D is ambiguous. The CDR3 coding sequence is TGCAGTGCTAGTGAGGGCTCTCGCTATGGCTACACCTTC. Amino acids: CSASEGSRYGYTF.